A single sample is the source of the 6 T cell receptor beta chains below, sequenced in a study of neurological immune-mediated disorders. Regarding time point: longitudinal time-point 1 (baseline). TCRdb independently ran MiXCR on the 5' RACE reads; one entry per CDR3 protein. The sample has some 49,000 distinct CDR3 sequences, roughly 10% seen once. Material for sequencing was PBMCs. These TCRs come from a woman in her thirties or forties in good health.

At least ten counts were recorded for this clonotype. This chain connects TRBV27 to TRBJ2-1; 7 positions match TRBD2. The germline CDR1 and CDR2 sequences are MNHEY and SMNVEV (reference sequence). V dropped 8 bases and J dropped 4; count of bases not matched to a gene: 14. This CDR3 comprises 16 residues. CDR3: CASAGGSRTVYNEQFF. DNA for the CDR3: TGTGCCAGCGCCGGGGGGTCTAGAACTGTTTACAATGAGCAGTTCTTC.

In this sample, this clonotype turned up many times. The chain carries TRBV27 and TRBJ1-2; 9 bases agree with TRBD1. CDR1 is MNHEY and CDR2 is SMNVEV in the germline V gene (reference sequence). The CDR3 extends over 13 amino acids. The V and J ends lost 9 bases and 3 bases, in that order; junction bases with no gene match: 5. DNA for the CDR3: TGTGCCAGTAAGAGACAGGGGGACTATGGCTACACCTTC. As protein: CASKRQGDYGYTF.

The table lists this clonotype with many counts. This rearrangement joins TRBV3-1 to TRBJ2-2; maybe TRBD2 (5 bases). V shed 0 bases and J shed 7 bases, with 15 bases lying between them. Looked up from germline, CDR1 is LGHDT and CDR2 is YNNKEL (reference sequence). The CDR3 spans 16 residues. The chain's CDR3 is CASSQDYPGIGGELFF. The CDR3 DNA sequence: TGTGCCAGCAGCCAAGACTATCCCGGGATAGGCGGGGAGCTGTTTTTT.

In its sample, this clonotype was seen many times. The rearrangement uses TRBV24-1 and TRBJ1-1, with 10 positions matching TRBD1. CDR3 length equals 16 residues. The junction had 8 bases not matched to a gene; V was cut back by 4 bases and J by 4 bases. The germline V gene encodes CDR1 KGHDR and CDR2 SFDVKD. DNA for the CDR3: TGTGCCACCAGTGACTCTCGACAGGGGGCGAGCACTGAAGCTTTCTTT. Translated: CATSDSRQGASTEAFF.

This clonotype was counted many times. The CDR3 region is CASSPVGGRQPQHF. The CDR3, as DNA: TGTGCCAGCAGCCCTGTTGGAGGGCGCCAGCCCCAGCATTTT. The genes are TRBV12-3 or TRBV12-4 and TRBJ1-5; no reliable D call. The V end was cut by 6 bases, the J end by 7 bases, with 16 bases between. There are 14 residues in the CDR3.

This clonotype was counted many times. This chain links TRBV12-3 or TRBV12-4 with TRBJ2-3, with 7 bases lining up with TRBD1. J lost 1 base, V lost 6 bases, and 4 bases had no gene match. The CDR3 has 14 amino acids. The CDR3 bases are TGTGCCAGCAGCCGACAGGGAGGCACAGATACGCAGTATTTT. It translates to CASSRQGGTDTQYF.